The 23 T cell receptor beta chains below were found in one sample sequenced in a study of T-cell reconstitution after alpha-beta-depleted transplantation in children. As it was prepared, the TCRbeta library received unique molecular identifiers. TCRdb ran MiXCR on the PCR reads and lists one entry per CDR3 protein. Here the sample spans 300,000 to 400,000 distinct CDR3 sequences, roughly 21% being singletons. This specimen consisted of PBMCs, mostly from graft donor cells, obtained 180 days after TCRalphabeta/CD19-depleted stem cell transplant. These receptors came from a male patient younger than 18 who had a stem cell transplant for acute lymphoblastic leukemia, so the T cells may come from the graft donor.

This clonotype was seen more than once but under ten times. The rearrangement uses TRBV10-3 and TRBJ1-4; D unresolved. There are 12 residues in the CDR3. Trimming removed 8 bases at V and 7 bases at J, with 11 bases between. Germline CDR1 reads ENHRY; CDR2 reads SYGVKD. DNA for the CDR3: TGTGCCATCGGTCGGGCTGGTGAAAAACTGTTTTTT. Translating it yields CAIGRAGEKLFF.

In its sample, this clonotype was seen a few times. The gene calls are TRBV7-9 and TRBJ2-7; 10 positions agree with TRBD2. Germline CDR1 SEHNR, CDR2 FQNEAQ (reference sequence). The CDR3 has 16 amino acids. The junction had 6 bases not matched to a gene; V was cut back by 4 bases and J by 0 bases. CDR3 amino acids: CASSSSGTSASYEQYF. DNA of the CDR3: TGTGCCAGCAGCTCCTCCGGGACTAGCGCCTCCTACGAGCAGTACTTC.

This clonotype was seen a handful of times. The chain combines TRBV4-1 with TRBJ1-2; 9 bases agree with TRBD1. The CDR3 spans 16 residues. The V segment lost 8 bases and the J segment 2 bases; nucleotides outside the gene matches: 12. The germline CDR1 and CDR2 sequences are MGHRA and YSYEKL. In DNA form, the CDR3 reads TGCGCCAGCCCCTCAAGAAGACAGGGGGGCAACTATGGCTACACCTTC. It specifies CASPSRRQGGNYGYTF.

For this clonotype: This likely comes from a read error, as the CDR3 has no conserved phenylalanine or tryptophan at its end. This sequence joins TRBV5-1 and TRBJ2-5; 7 bases line up with TRBD1. Per the germline V gene, CDR1 is SGHRS and CDR2 is YFSETQ. The CDR3 consists of 16 residues. J gave up 5 bases and V 3 bases, and 13 bases lay outside the gene matches. The CDR3 region is CASSSGQLATPETQYL. CDR3 sequence (DNA): TGCGCCAGCAGCTCGGGACAGCTGGCTACTCCGGAGACCCAGTACCTC.

CDR3 DNA: TGTGCCACCAGTGATTTGGGGACTAGGGATGAGCAGTTCTTC. Translation: CATSDLGTRDEQFF. V is TRBV24-1 and J is TRBJ2-1, with TRBD2 matching over 8 bases. The germline V gene has CDR1 KGHDR and CDR2 SFDVKD. The CDR3 has 14 amino acids. Unmatched junction bases numbered 2, after V lost 0 bases and J lost 8 bases.

There are a few counts of this clonotype. Mismatch with germline at one junction end may stem from a read error. The V gene is TRBV18, the J gene TRBJ1-6; 8 bases match TRBD1. The CDR3 runs 17 residues. Germline CDR1 and CDR2: KGHSH and LQKENI. CDR3 sequence: CASSPRGQGPYTSPLHF. The CDR3 DNA is TGTGCCAGCTCACCACGTGGACAGGGACCTTATACTTCACCCCTCCACTTT.

This clonotype was picked up a small number of times. The V call is TRBV12-3 or TRBV12-4, the J call TRBJ2-7, with TRBD2 matching 13 bases. Unmatched junction bases numbered 6, after V lost 6 bases and J lost 4 bases. This CDR3 is 15 amino acids long. CDR3 DNA: TGTGCCAGCAGCGTCGGGACTAGCGGGATATACGAGCAGTACTTC. Its translation: CASSVGTSGIYEQYF.

The chain joins TRBV5-1 to TRBJ1-1; D is perhaps TRBD1 (5 bases). V dropped 6 bases and J dropped 3 bases, with 18 bases sitting between them. The V gene's germline CDR1 is SGHRS and CDR2 YFSETQ. CDR3 length: 15 residues. CDR3 nucleotides: TGCGCCAGCACCGGACAAACATGGCGGGACACTGAAGCTTTCTTT. Amino acid sequence: CASTGQTWRDTEAFF. The full variable domain, rest sourced from reference TRBV5-1 and TRBJ1-1, is KAGVTQTPRYLIKTRGQQVTLSCSPISGHRSVSWYQQTPGQGLQFLFEYFSETQRNKGNFPGRFSGRQFSNSRSEMNVSTLELGDSALYLCASTGQTWRDTEAFFGQGTRLTVV.

This clonotype was recorded once. The CDR3 nucleotides read TGTGCCAGCAGCTCACTAGCGGGAGACAATGAGCAGTTCTTC. This encodes CASSSLAGDNEQFF. The chain recombines TRBV7-9 with TRBJ2-1; 11 bases agree with TRBD2. V was pared by 4 bases and J by 5 bases, with 1 base of the junction left unmatched. The CDR3 totals 14 residues. Germline assignment: CDR1 SEHNR and CDR2 FQNEAQ (reference sequence). Using reference TRBV7-9 and TRBJ2-1 for the parts outside the CDR3, the full variable domain is DTGVSQNPRHKITKRGQNVTFRCDPISEHNRLYWYRQTLGQGPEFLTYFQNEAQLEKSRLLSDRFSAERPKGSFSTLEIQRTEQGDSAMYLCASSSLAGDNEQFFGPGTRLTVL.

This chain connects TRBV24-1 to TRBJ2-2, with 7 positions matching TRBD2. The V and J ends lost 4 bases and 0 bases, in that order; junction bases with no gene match: 7. This CDR3 comprises 17 residues. Germline CDR1 is KGHDR and CDR2 is SFDVKD. DNA of the CDR3: TGTGCCACCAGTGAGACGCTACTAGCGACGAACACCGGGGAGCTGTTTTTT. Protein sequence: CATSETLLATNTGELFF.

In regard to this clonotype: A read error may explain this, as a much larger clone is one base away. This chain joins TRBV4-1 and TRBJ2-1; TRBD2 aligns across 11 bases. The CDR3 extends over 16 amino acids. Per the germline V gene, CDR1 is MGHRA and CDR2 is YSYEKL. Here the CDR3 reads CPSSQEILAGVNEQFF. The CDR3 DNA follows: TGCCCCAGCAGCCAAGAAATACTAGCGGGGGTAAATGAGCAGTTCTTC.

The chain has TRBV18 and TRBJ2-7, with 12 nucleotides matching TRBD2. V dropped 2 bases and J dropped 4; count of bases not matched to a gene: 6. Per germline, CDR1 KGHSH and CDR2 LQKENI. This CDR3 region has 16 residues. The CDR3 is CASSPILAGGPYEQYF. Written as DNA, the CDR3 is TGTGCCAGCTCACCAATTCTAGCGGGAGGGCCGTACGAGCAGTACTTC.

The chain uses TRBV12-3 or TRBV12-4 and TRBJ2-7, with D uncertain. Between the trimmed V and J ends, which lost 5 bases and 5 bases, there was a span of 10 bases. The CDR3 loop spans 12 amino acids. The CDR3, as DNA: TGTGCCAGCAGTCCCCGACGTGACGAGCAGTACTTC. It is translated as CASSPRRDEQYF.

This clonotype was counted between two and nine times. The rearrangement joins TRBV6-5 to TRBJ1-3, with TRBD1 matching over 7 bases. Unmatched junction bases numbered 7, after V lost 0 bases and J lost 8 bases. CDR3 length: 15 amino acids. Germline CDR1 and CDR2: MNHEY and SVGAGI. The CDR3 DNA reads as TGTGCCAGCAGTTACTCCGGACAGGAGGCACACACCATATATTTT. It codes for CASSYSGQEAHTIYF.

This chain joins TRBV29-1 and TRBJ2-5; D uncertain. The germline gives CDR1 SQVTM, CDR2 ANQGSEA. V was trimmed by 4 bases and J by 5 bases, leaving 8 bases between them. The CDR3 contains 11 residues. CDR3 loop: CSVGFAETQYF. DNA of the CDR3: TGCAGCGTTGGATTCGCGGAGACCCAGTACTTC.

The chain combines TRBV7-3 with TRBJ1-1; D is possibly TRBD1 (5 bases). Germline CDR1 is SGHTA and CDR2 is FQGTGA. The CDR3 contains 14 residues. V lost 4 bases and J lost 3, with 12 bases in between. CDR3 nucleotides: TGTGCCAGCAGCTGGGGCAGATCGGACACTGAAGCTTTCTTT. Protein product: CASSWGRSDTEAFF. Drawing the rest from reference TRBV7-3 and TRBJ1-1, the complete variable domain is GAGVSQTPSNKVTEKGKYVELRCDPISGHTALYWYRQSLGQGPEFLIYFQGTGAADDSGLPNDRFFAVRPEGSVSTLKIQRTERGDSAVYLCASSWGRSDTEAFFGQGTRLTVV.

The chain carries TRBV5-6 and TRBJ2-1; 7 bases align to TRBD2. J gave up 3 bases and V 1 base, and 7 bases lay outside the gene matches. The CDR3 contains 16 residues. Germline V lookup: CDR1 SGHDT, CDR2 YYEEEE. The CDR3, as DNA: TGTGCCAGCAGCTTGTTGGGAGGGTCACACTACAATGAGCAGTTCTTC. Amino acids: CASSLLGGSHYNEQFF.

This chain uses TRBV3-1 with TRBJ2-7, with TRBD2 as a possible D gene (6 bases). The V gene lost 4 bases and the J gene lost 3 bases, with 19 bases spanning the gap. CDR1 and CDR2 (germline): LGHDT, YNNKEL (reference sequence). The CDR3 covers 16 residues. In DNA, the CDR3 is TGTGCCAGCAGCCCCTTTCACGGGAGAGAGTACTACGAGCAGTACTTC. Its protein is CASSPFHGREYYEQYF.

The genes are TRBV27 and TRBJ1-5; no definite D call. Germline CDR1 reads MNHEY; CDR2 reads SMNVEV (reference sequence). CDR3 length: 15 residues. V lost 3 bases, J lost 0 bases, and 9 bases lay in between. The CDR3 DNA sequence: TGTGCCAGCAGTTTCAGAGGGTATAGCAATCAGCCCCAGCATTTT. Translation: CASSFRGYSNQPQHF.

CDR3 coding DNA: TGTGCCAGCAGCCCTACAAGTTCGGGCTTCTATGGCTACACCTTC. Its protein product is CASSPTSSGFYGYTF. The chain recombines TRBV5-8 with TRBJ1-2; D is ambiguous. The CDR3 length is 15 residues. The V end lost 4 bases, the J end lost 4 bases, and 17 bases lay between the germline ends. Per the germline V gene, CDR1 is SGHTS and CDR2 is YDEGEE.

This chain uses TRBV20-1 with TRBJ1-5; 7 bases are shared with TRBD1. The CDR3 has 13 residues. Germline lookup yields CDR1 DFQATT and CDR2 SNEGSKA (reference sequence). Trimming took 6 bases from V and 3 from J; bases not matched to a gene: 5. CDR3 loop: CSAGGQHNQPQHF. CDR3 nucleotides: TGCAGTGCGGGGGGACAGCACAATCAGCCCCAGCATTTT.

This clonotype was seen only a few times. CDR3 amino acids: CSARDSGLAGGPSYEQYF. DNA for the CDR3: TGCAGTGCTAGAGATAGCGGGCTAGCGGGAGGGCCCTCCTACGAGCAGTACTTC. This chain links TRBV20-1 with TRBJ2-7; 12 bases map to TRBD2. This CDR3 is built from 18 residues. Looked up from germline, CDR1 is DFQATT and CDR2 is SNEGSKA (reference sequence). V trimming: 0 bases; J trimming: 0 bases; junction bases outside the gene matches: 9.

V is TRBV27 and J is TRBJ2-7; D remains unclear. V shed 2 bases and J shed 0 bases, with 8 bases lying between them. The CDR3 is 14 amino acids. Looked up from germline, CDR1 is MNHEY and CDR2 is SMNVEV (reference sequence). CDR3 residues: CASSLEGRSYEQYF. For the CDR3, the DNA is TGTGCCAGCAGTTTAGAAGGCCGCTCCTACGAGCAGTACTTC.